These T cell receptor beta chains were read from a single sample in a study of cytomegalovirus exposure and HLA in healthy donors. The repertoire was sequenced with immunoSEQ multiplex PCR; TCRdb's copy has only in-frame clones and lacks some. The sample holds around 160,000 clones, around 78% seen once. Material: PBMCs. The receptors originated from a woman in her thirties or forties in good health and CMV-seronegative. The CDR3 runs from the conserved cysteine through the conserved F or W. The order of the fields is V gene, J gene, CDR3 protein.

TRBV5-1,TRBJ1-1,CASRDQGNTEAFF
TRBV10-1,TRBJ2-7,CASSDQGQGESEQYF
TRBV6-1,TRBJ1-1,CASSTTGSTEAFF
TRBV6-5,TRBJ2-7,CASSYLTSGSYEQYF
TRBV7-3,TRBJ2-7,CASSPKRESLEQYF
TRBV7-6,TRBJ2-1,CASSWGGNNEQFF
TRBV19,TRBJ2-7,CASSIGFGTAPYEQYF
TRBV5-1,TRBJ1-1,CASSPTGYDTEAFF
TRBV7-2,TRBJ2-1,CASSLILAGGGFF
TRBV19,TRBJ2-2,CASNSGTVNTGELFF
TRBV28,TRBJ1-5,CASSFTGPNQPQHF
TRBV5-4,TRBJ2-2,CASSSPPPDTGELFF
TRBV7-7,TRBJ2-1,CASSFDRGSEQFF
TRBV5-1,TRBJ2-7,CASSINSPSYEQYF
TRBV2,TRBJ1-6,CASSPDWAGAPLHF
TRBV27,TRBJ2-7,CASSPGTGIHEQYF
TRBV6-6,TRBJ2-5,CASAYGGVETQYF
TRBV10-3,TRBJ2-7,CAISESTGAYEQYF
TRBV27,TRBJ1-5,CASSLGQSNQPQHF
TRBV29-1,TRBJ2-6,CSVAVSGANVLTF
TRBV5-4,TRBJ1-2,CASSSQGAFGYTF
TRBV19,TRBJ2-2,CASTSIGYQEANTGELFF
TRBV28,TRBJ1-5,CASSLQFQPQHF
TRBV2,TRBJ2-7,CASSTAGLAVYEQYF
TRBV27,TRBJ2-3,CASSLGGTSTDTQYF
TRBV10-1,TRBJ1-5,CASSERDREKGRQPQHF
TRBV18,TRBJ1-1,CASSSRREETEAFF
TRBV7-9,TRBJ2-5,CSSSPHGGIEGETQYF
TRBV19,TRBJ2-7,CASSIWKSGTYEQYF
TRBV10-3,TRBJ2-7,CAISEGGVEQYF
TRBV6-4,TRBJ2-2,CASSDPVGFGGRRGRKGELFF
TRBV7-3,TRBJ2-3,CASSLRGLAPPDTQYF
TRBV29-1,TRBJ2-3,CSVRRDTQYF
TRBV2,TRBJ2-1,CASSAARRNEQFF
TRBV14,TRBJ1-2,CASSRTGSNYGYTF
TRBV18,TRBJ1-1,CASSPTVNTEAFF
TRBV5-6,TRBJ1-5,CASSPVTGFQPQHF
TRBV2,TRBJ2-3,CASSRDSYTDTQYF
TRBV27,TRBJ2-7,CASSLGSGGYEQYF
TRBV4-1,TRBJ2-7,CASSPSPGQGANEQYF
TRBV15,TRBJ2-2,CATSRGGQGFVGELFF
TRBV30,TRBJ2-3,CAWSVGGADTQYF